This T cell receptor (beta chain) is drawn from a study of siplizumab effects on memory and regulatory T cells. Study outcomes and limitations: Siplizumab produced a significant drop in alloreactive sequences attributable to unstimulated CD4+ memory cells. Suppressive activity of Tregs proliferating in siplizumab cultures remained unconfirmed. There appeared to be greater diversity in naive T cells than in memory cells, and naive T cells seemed major contributors to the alloresponse. Unstimulated subset assignment was obtained for only a minor fraction of alloreactive clones.

Repertoires were generated with immunoSEQ multiplex PCR, while TCRdb's copy carries only in-frame clones and drops some. Here the sample spans 100,000 or so clones, 90% to 95% being singletons. About this clone: Its target is unknown.

The receptor was isolated from a human donor in good health. Sequencing was done on a sample of non-Treg CD4+ T cells sorted from blood.

The CDR3 bases are TGTGCCAGCTCACGGCGGTCGGGGGTTAATCAGCCCCAGCATTTT. Its translation is CASSRRSGVNQPQHF. The chain combines TRBV18 with TRBJ1-5, with a possible D match to TRBD1 (5 bases). Germline values: CDR1 KGHSH, CDR2 LQKENI. Trimming cost V 4 bases and J 4 bases, with 14 bases left between them. The CDR3 sequence is 15 residues long.